These T cell receptor beta chains were read from a single sample in a study of Ad26.COV2.S vaccination and SARS-CoV-2 variants. TCRdb's copy holds only in-frame clones and misses some; the assay was immunoSEQ multiplex PCR. The table lists roughly 270,000 clones, 80% to 90% of them singletons. The sample here was peripheral blood, taken in a trial of Ad26.COV2.S vaccine versus placebo. These receptors all stem from a person between 18 and 60 years old who received the Ad26.COV2.S COVID-19 vaccine or a placebo. Each CDR3 is given with its conserved first and last residue. The D gene is left open where the match is weak. Not all rows give a size; the values are once, few, many and, for expanded clones, a class.

>17|TRBJ1-2|-|TRBD1|TRBV9
CASSAGGDRGRLNGYTF
TGTGCCAGCAGCGCGGGTGGGGACAGGGGGAGGTTGAATGGCTACACCTTC
>15|TRBJ2-7|-|-|TRBV19
CASSIVPGSSYEQYF
TGTGCCAGTAGTATAGTACCCGGGAGCTCCTACGAGCAGTACTTC
>17|TRBJ2-3|-|-|TRBV3-1/TRBV3-2
CASSPEGEYPSTDTQYF
TGTGCCAGCAGCCCGGAGGGGGAGTACCCTAGCACAGATACGCAGTATTTT
>16|TRBJ2-7|once|TRBD2|TRBV7-8
CASSARILAGGREQYF
TGTGCCAGCAGCGCCCGAATACTAGCGGGGGGGCGGGAGCAGTACTTC
>14|TRBJ1-1|-|TRBD1|TRBV5-4
CASSPKTGGLEAFF
TGTGCCAGCAGCCCGAAGACAGGGGGCCTCGAAGCTTTCTTT
>16|TRBJ2-3|-|TRBD2|TRBV19
CATAGRLAAFTDTQYF
TGTGCCACCGCGGGAAGACTAGCAGCATTCACAGATACGCAGTATTTT
>15|TRBJ1-1|few|-|TRBV19
CASSIGGGMDTEAFF
TGTGCCAGTAGTATAGGCGGCGGCATGGACACTGAAGCTTTCTTT
>12|TRBJ1-2|-|-|TRBV12-3/TRBV12-4
CASSLSYGGYTF
TGTGCCAGCAGCCTCTCCTACGGTGGCTACACCTTC
>14|TRBJ2-7|-|-|TRBV25-1
CASSGEGDVYEQYF
TGTGCCAGCAGTGGGGAGGGGGACGTATACGAGCAGTACTTC
>13|TRBJ2-5|-|-|TRBV3-1/TRBV3-2
CASSPTGAETQYF
TGTGCCAGCAGCCCCACAGGCGCGGAGACCCAGTACTTC
>12|TRBJ2-7|-|-|TRBV12-3/TRBV12-4
CASSLSGAEQYF
TGTGCCAGCAGTTTGTCGGGTGCCGAGCAGTACTTC
>12|TRBJ1-2|-|-|TRBV29-1
CSVADGNYGYTF
TGCAGCGTCGCTGACGGGAACTATGGCTACACCTTC
>13|TRBJ2-5|-|-|TRBV5-1
CASSLDSSETQYF
TGCGCCAGCAGCTTGGACTCTAGCGAGACCCAGTACTTC
>14|TRBJ1-1|-|-|TRBV5-1
CASSVDSSNTEAFF
TGCGCCAGCAGCGTGGACAGTTCGAACACTGAAGCTTTCTTT
>16|TRBJ1-6|-|-|TRBV6-1
CASSEMGVRGNSPLHF
TGTGCCAGCAGTGAAATGGGAGTTCGGGGTAATTCACCCCTCCACTTT
>17|TRBJ2-6|-|-|TRBV5-1
CASSLVAGEGGANVLTF
TGCGCCAGCAGCTTGGTGGCCGGGGAAGGTGGGGCCAACGTCCTGACTTTC
>15|TRBJ1-3|-|-|TRBV10-3
CAISESIGSGNTIYF
TGTGCCATCAGTGAGTCGATTGGGAGTGGAAACACCATATATTTT
>13|TRBJ1-2|few|TRBD1|TRBV19
CASSDRGPYGYTF
TGTGCCAGTAGTGACAGGGGGCCCTATGGCTACACCTTC
>15|TRBJ1-2|few|TRBD1|TRBV2
CASKGQGARVTGYTF
TGTGCCAGCAAGGGACAGGGGGCGCGGGTGACGGGCTACACCTTC
>15|TRBJ1-6|few|TRBD1|TRBV4-1
CASSLPGQDYSPLHF
TGCGCCAGCAGCCTTCCGGGACAGGATTATTCACCCCTCCACTTT
>12|TRBJ1-5|-|-|TRBV6-6
CASRGPDQPQHF
TGTGCCAGCAGGGGGCCGGATCAGCCCCAGCATTTT
>18|TRBJ1-4|-|-|TRBV5-1
CASSRGQLRGGLNEKLFF
TGCGCCAGCAGCCGCGGACAGTTGAGAGGCGGCCTAAATGAAAAACTGTTTTTT
>14|TRBJ1-4|once|TRBD1|TRBV6-5
CASSGTGSDEKLFF
TGTGCCAGCAGCGGGACAGGGAGTGATGAAAAACTGTTTTTT
>13|TRBJ2-7|-|-|TRBV3-1/TRBV3-2
CASSPQSTYEQYF
TGTGCCAGCAGCCCCCAGTCAACCTACGAGCAGTACTTC
>15|TRBJ2-2|-|TRBD1|TRBV25-1
CASSADRGDTGELFF
TGTGCCAGCAGTGCGGACAGGGGTGACACCGGGGAGCTGTTTTTT
>13|TRBJ1-5|-|TRBD1|TRBV29-1
CSVEAGGDQPQHF
TGCAGCGTTGAAGCAGGGGGGGATCAGCCCCAGCATTTT
>14|TRBJ1-2|-|-|TRBV6-1
CASSEAHRRCGYTF
TGTGCCAGCAGTGAGGCCCATCGCCGATGTGGCTACACCTTC
>13|TRBJ2-1|-|TRBD2|TRBV30
CASTSGEYNEQFF
TGTGCCTCGACTAGCGGGGAATACAATGAGCAGTTCTTC
>14|TRBJ1-5|-|-|TRBV29-1
CSVAPGGVGQPQHF
TGCAGCGTTGCCCCCGGGGGGGTCGGTCAGCCCCAGCATTTT
>15|TRBJ1-1|-|-|TRBV15
CATSRGFYKSAEAFF
TGTGCCACCAGCAGAGGTTTTTATAAGAGCGCTGAAGCTTTCTTT
>14|TRBJ2-7|-|TRBD1|TRBV5-5
CASSPQGWLDEQYF
TGTGCCAGCAGCCCACAGGGGTGGTTAGACGAGCAGTACTTC
>18|TRBJ1-1|-|TRBD1|TRBV18
CASSLTTGGSVGNTEAFF
TGTGCCAGCTCACTTACAACAGGGGGCTCGGTAGGGAACACTGAAGCTTTCTTT
>13|TRBJ1-2|-|-|TRBV5-6
CASTLGSSYGYTF
TGTGCCAGCACCCTGGGTTCGTCCTATGGCTACACCTTC
>17|TRBJ2-3|few|TRBD1|TRBV5-4
CASSPDIDRVSTDTQYF
TGTGCCAGCAGCCCCGACATAGACAGGGTTAGCACAGATACGCAGTATTTT
>14|TRBJ1-3|-|-|TRBV11-2
CASSLAQWGNTIYF
TGTGCCAGCAGCTTAGCACAGTGGGGAAACACCATATATTTT
>13|TRBJ2-5|-|-|TRBV14
CASSRDWRETQYF
TGTGCCAGCAGCCGGGATTGGCGGGAGACCCAGTACTTC
>16|TRBJ2-5|-|-|TRBV4-1
CASSFGQASGVGTQYF
TGCGCCAGCAGTTTCGGACAGGCTTCGGGAGTGGGGACCCAGTACTTC
>15|TRBJ2-1|-|TRBD2|TRBV6-5
CASNIAGANYNEQFF
TGTGCCAGCAATATAGCGGGGGCAAACTACAATGAGCAGTTCTTC
>14|TRBJ1-5|-|-|TRBV6-5
CASSGGQVNQPQHF
TGTGCCAGCAGCGGGGGGCAGGTCAATCAGCCCCAGCATTTT
>14|TRBJ2-3|-|-|TRBV7-2
CASSLTAGADTQYF
TGTGCCAGCAGCTTAACCGCGGGCGCAGATACGCAGTATTTT
>14|TRBJ1-2|-|TRBD1|TRBV27
CASKFSTGGYGYTF
TGTGCCAGCAAATTCAGTACAGGGGGCTATGGCTACACCTTC
>14|TRBJ1-1|-|-|TRBV3-1/TRBV3-2
CASSLGTLNTEAFF
TGTGCCAGCAGCCTCGGGACACTGAACACTGAAGCTTTCTTT